A selection of T cell receptor beta chains follows, all from one sample in a study of shared clonotypes between healthy human individuals. Produced via immunoSEQ multiplex PCR; TCRdb's table is partial and in-frame only. The top ten clones hold 0.4% to 0.55% of a sample with approximately 1,000,000 clones, approximately 80% of them seen once. Sequencing was done on a sample of memory CD4+ T cells from PBMCs. The source is a man in his late teens or twenties in good health. Some clones in this sample may be carry-over from other donors' samples. CDR3s include the opening cysteine and the closing phenylalanine or tryptophan. A D gene is named only where the DNA matches it firmly. Some rows have no size entry. The others give once, few or many, or a class for an expanded clone.

V,size,J,D,CDR3,DNA
TRBV2,few,TRBJ1-5,.,CASSPVDRYNQPQHF,TGTGCCAGCAGCCCTGTAGATAGGTATAATCAGCCCCAGCATTTT
TRBV5-5,.,TRBJ2-3,.,CASSPGPKGNTQYF,TGTGCCAGCAGCCCGGGACCTAAGGGAAATACGCAGTATTTT
TRBV19,.,TRBJ1-1,.,CASSDGYSLNTEAFF,TGTGCCAGTAGCGATGGGTACAGCCTGAACACTGAAGCTTTCTTT
TRBV28,once,TRBJ1-3,.,CASSLGGLGAGGNTIYF,TGTGCCAGCAGTTTGGGAGGTCTTGGGGCGGGGGGAAACACCATATATTTT
TRBV5-1,.,TRBJ1-1,.,CASSLGGRAMNTEAFF,TGCGCCAGCAGCTTGGGGGGACGCGCCATGAACACTGAAGCTTTCTTT
TRBV4-2,.,TRBJ2-2,.,CASSPRTGELFF,TGTGCCAGCAGCCCTCGGACCGGGGAGCTGTTTTTT
TRBV6-6,few,TRBJ1-5,TRBD1,CASSTGTGDQPQHF,TGTGCCAGCAGCACCGGGACAGGGGACCAGCCCCAGCATTTT
TRBV10-2,.,TRBJ1-4,TRBD1,CASSRGSNEKLFF,TGCGCCAGCAGCAGGGGGTCTAATGAAAAACTGTTTTTT
TRBV7-2,.,TRBJ2-7,TRBD2,CASSLLSMRESPYEQYF,TGTGCCAGCAGCTTATTATCCATGCGGGAGTCTCCCTACGAGCAGTACTTC
TRBV9,.,TRBJ2-5,.,CASSPPAAQETQYF,TGTGCCAGCAGCCCCCCCGCAGCCCAAGAGACCCAGTACTTC
TRBV7-9,.,TRBJ2-7,.,CASSSYRGRDEQYF,TGTGCCAGCAGCTCATACCGGGGAAGGGACGAGCAGTACTTC
TRBV4-2,once,TRBJ2-7,TRBD2,CASSYQAGANYEQYF,TGTGCCAGCAGCTACCAAGCGGGAGCGAACTACGAGCAGTACTTC
TRBV11-2,.,TRBJ2-7,.,CASSLRGAVLHEQYF,TGTGCCAGCAGCTTACGGGGGGCGGTCCTCCACGAGCAGTACTTC
TRBV2,.,TRBJ2-1,.,CASSDSLPADNEQFF,TGTGCCAGCAGTGACTCGCTACCAGCGGACAATGAGCAGTTCTTC
TRBV5-1,.,TRBJ2-1,.,CASSGGASNEQFF,TGCGCCAGCAGCGGGGGGGCCAGCAATGAGCAGTTCTTC
TRBV7-2,.,TRBJ2-7,TRBD2,CASSSPGREYEQYF,TGTGCCAGCAGCTCCCCCGGGCGGGAGTACGAGCAGTACTTC
TRBV19,many,TRBJ1-1,.,CASSSGRMAEAFF,TGTGCCAGTAGTTCGGGGAGGATGGCTGAAGCTTTCTTT
TRBV28,.,TRBJ2-7,.,CASSETDSKKSYEQYF,TGTGCCAGCAGCGAAACGGACAGTAAGAAGTCCTACGAGCAGTACTTC
TRBV5-1,.,TRBJ2-3,.,CASSLLGAGSTDTQYF,TGCGCCAGCAGCCTCCTGGGTGCGGGCAGCACAGATACGCAGTATTTT
TRBV20-1,.,TRBJ2-1,.,CSARVYNEQFF,TGCAGTGCCCGAGTCTACAATGAGCAGTTCTTC
TRBV16,.,TRBJ2-7,TRBD1,CASSRRPGTGPGSSYEQYF,TGTGCCAGCAGCCGCCGTCCCGGGACAGGGCCCGGGAGCTCCTACGAGCAGTACTTC
TRBV28,.,TRBJ2-7,TRBD2,CASRTSGRAYEQYF,TGTGCCAGCAGGACTAGCGGGAGGGCTTACGAGCAGTACTTC
TRBV7-9,.,TRBJ2-7,TRBD2,CASSLQPGLAGAYEQYF,TGTGCCAGCAGCTTGCAGCCGGGACTAGCGGGAGCATACGAGCAGTACTTC
TRBV4-3,.,TRBJ1-5,.,CASSQALVSNQPQHF,TGCGCCAGCAGCCAAGCCCTGGTATCTAACCAGCCCCAGCATTTT
TRBV28,once,TRBJ2-3,.,CASSPGTALDTQYF,TGTGCCAGCAGCCCTGGGACGGCTCTAGATACGCAGTATTTT
TRBV6-1,.,TRBJ2-5,.,CASSEAGRRGYGPGETQYF,TGTGCCAGCAGTGAGGCAGGGAGGCGCGGGTATGGGCCAGGGGAGACCCAGTACTTC
TRBV9,.,TRBJ2-1,TRBD2,CASSVLAGREQFF,TGTGCCAGCAGCGTACTAGCGGGACGGGAGCAGTTCTTC
TRBV5-1,.,TRBJ2-7,.,CASSLGGQDLTYEQYF,TGCGCCAGCAGCTTGGGAGGTCAGGACTTAACCTACGAGCAGTACTTC
TRBV2,.,TRBJ2-4,.,CASGTHQAKNIQYF,TGTGCCAGCGGAACCCACCAAGCCAAAAACATTCAGTACTTC
TRBV28,.,TRBJ2-7,.,CASSLFGIKGRYEQYF,TGTGCCAGCAGTTTATTCGGTATTAAGGGGCGGTACGAGCAGTACTTC
TRBV30,.,TRBJ2-7,TRBD2,CAWSQGLAGLYEQYF,TGTGCCTGGAGCCAAGGACTAGCGGGACTTTACGAGCAGTACTTC
TRBV2,.,TRBJ1-1,.,CASSQEMNTEAFF,TGTGCCAGCAGTCAGGAGATGAACACTGAAGCTTTCTTT
TRBV7-9,.,TRBJ2-5,TRBD2,CASSATSGRETQYF,TGTGCCAGCAGCGCGACTAGCGGGAGGGAGACCCAGTACTTC
TRBV14,.,TRBJ2-1,.,CASSQDSGFFSNEQFF,TGTGCCAGCAGCCAAGATTCGGGATTTTTCTCCAATGAGCAGTTCTTC
TRBV7-2,.,TRBJ1-1,TRBD1,CASSWGQLNTEAFF,TGTGCCAGCAGCTGGGGACAGTTGAACACTGAAGCTTTCTTT